The present T cell receptor (beta chain) was sequenced within a study of blood T cell repertoires in COVID-19. This CDR3 has 16 amino acids. Germline CDR1 reads LNHDA; CDR2 reads SQIVND (reference sequence). The V gene end was trimmed by 5 bases and the J gene end by 0 bases; junction bases not matched to a gene: 6. Clones were sequenced by immunoSEQ multiplex PCR, and TCRdb holds only the in-frame ones, with some missing. Of under 200,000 clones listed, 85% are singletons. Sample: peripheral blood. This receptor was taken from a man aged 55 to 70 with COVID-19, enrolled during active disease. The chain carries TRBV19 and TRBJ2-2, with 7 bases identical to TRBD1. CDR3 nucleotide sequence: TGTGCCAGTAGTGGTCGACAGGGATCGAACACCGGGGAGCTGTTTTTT. This sequence encodes CASSGRQGSNTGELFF.